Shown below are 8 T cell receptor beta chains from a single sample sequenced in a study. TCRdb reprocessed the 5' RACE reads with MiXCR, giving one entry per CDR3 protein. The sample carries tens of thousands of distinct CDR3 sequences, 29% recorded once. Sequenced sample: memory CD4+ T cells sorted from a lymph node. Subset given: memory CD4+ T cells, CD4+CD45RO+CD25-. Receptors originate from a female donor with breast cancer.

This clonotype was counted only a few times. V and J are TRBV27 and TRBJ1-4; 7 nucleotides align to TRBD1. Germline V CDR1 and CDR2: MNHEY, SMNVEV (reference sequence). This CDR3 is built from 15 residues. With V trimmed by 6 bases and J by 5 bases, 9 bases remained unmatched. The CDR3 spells CASRRNRGGNEKLFF. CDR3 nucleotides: TGTGCCAGCAGGAGAAACAGGGGAGGGAATGAAAAACTGTTTTTT. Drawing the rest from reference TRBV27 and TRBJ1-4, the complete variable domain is EAQVTQNPRYLITVTGKKLTVTCSQNMNHEYMSWYRQDPGLGLRQIYYSMNVEVTDKGDVPEGYKVSRKEKRNFPLILESPSPNQTSLYFCASRRNRGGNEKLFFGSGTQLSVL.

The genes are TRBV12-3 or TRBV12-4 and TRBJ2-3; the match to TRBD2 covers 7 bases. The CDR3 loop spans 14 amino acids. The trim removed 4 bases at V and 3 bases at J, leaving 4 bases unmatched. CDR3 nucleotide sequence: TGTGCCAGCAGTTCCCCGGGGGGTACAGATACGCAGTATTTT. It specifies CASSSPGGTDTQYF.

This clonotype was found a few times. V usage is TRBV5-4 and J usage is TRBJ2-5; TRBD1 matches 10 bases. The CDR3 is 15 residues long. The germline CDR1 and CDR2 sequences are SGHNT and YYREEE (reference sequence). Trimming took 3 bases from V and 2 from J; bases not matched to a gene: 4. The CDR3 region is CASSSGQGLQETQYF. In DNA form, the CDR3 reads TGTGCCAGCAGCTCGGGACAGGGGTTACAAGAGACCCAGTACTTC.

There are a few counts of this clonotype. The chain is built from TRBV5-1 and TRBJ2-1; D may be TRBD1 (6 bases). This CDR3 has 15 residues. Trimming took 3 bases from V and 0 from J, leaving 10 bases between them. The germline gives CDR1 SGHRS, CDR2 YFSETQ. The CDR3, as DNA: TGCGCCAGCAGCTATGACAGGCGCTCCTACAATGAGCAGTTCTTC. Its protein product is CASSYDRRSYNEQFF.

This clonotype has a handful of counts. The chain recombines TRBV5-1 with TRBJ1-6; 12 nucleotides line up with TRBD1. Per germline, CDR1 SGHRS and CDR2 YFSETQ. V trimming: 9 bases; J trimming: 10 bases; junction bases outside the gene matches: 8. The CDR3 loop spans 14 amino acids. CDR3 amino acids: CATARDRGRSPLHF. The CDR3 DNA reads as TGCGCCACTGCAAGGGACAGGGGGCGATCACCCCTCCACTTT.

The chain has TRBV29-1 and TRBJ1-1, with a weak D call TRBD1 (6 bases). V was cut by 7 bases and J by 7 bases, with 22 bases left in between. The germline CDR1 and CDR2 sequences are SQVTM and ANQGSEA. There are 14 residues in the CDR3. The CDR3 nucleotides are TGCAGCGCCTCGCGATCGAGGGGGTTCAGTGAAGCTTTCTTT. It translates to CSASRSRGFSEAFF.

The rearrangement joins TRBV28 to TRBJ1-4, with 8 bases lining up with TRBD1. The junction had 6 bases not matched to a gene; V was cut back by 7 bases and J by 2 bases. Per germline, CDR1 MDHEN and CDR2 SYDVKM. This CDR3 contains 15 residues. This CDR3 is CASILTGATNEKLFF. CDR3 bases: TGTGCCAGCATCTTGACAGGGGCCACTAATGAAAAACTGTTTTTT.

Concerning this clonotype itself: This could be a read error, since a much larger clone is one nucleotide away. DNA for the CDR3: TGCACCAGCAGCTTCCAGGGACCTCACACTGAAGCTTTCTTT. It codes for CTSSFQGPHTEAFF. The chain has TRBV5-1 and TRBJ1-1; a weak D match, TRBD1 (5 bases). Germline-derived CDR1 and CDR2 are SGHRS and YFSETQ. The CDR3 length is 14 residues.